Following are 14 T cell receptor beta chains from one sample sequenced in a study of early T cells in non-severe SARS-CoV-2 infection. A single record per CDR3 protein comes from TCRdb applying MiXCR to the 5' RACE reads. The profile shows about 89,000 distinct CDR3 sequences, approximately 15% of them singletons. Specimen: whole blood, collected at baseline. These receptor sequences come from an adult who was a healthcare worker with PCR-confirmed SARS-CoV-2 infection or an uninfected control (not recorded which).

This clonotype occurred a few times. This chain connects TRBV5-6 to TRBJ2-1, with 7 positions matching TRBD2. J lost 9 bases, V lost 4 bases, and 16 bases had no gene match. The CDR3 runs 16 residues. Germline V gene sequence: CDR1 SGHDT, CDR2 YYEEEE. CDR3 region: CASSALTSALHGEQFF. CDR3 bases: TGTGCCAGCAGCGCACTTACTAGCGCACTCCATGGTGAGCAGTTCTTC.

This clonotype showed up just once. The chain recombines TRBV20-1 with TRBJ2-2; 7 nucleotides agree with TRBD1. V was pared by 6 bases and J by 6 bases, with 10 bases of the junction left unmatched. Per germline, CDR1 DFQATT and CDR2 SNEGSKA (reference sequence). CDR3 size: 14 residues. CDR3 sequence: CSAISRQGAGELFF. For the CDR3, the DNA is TGCAGTGCCATATCGAGACAGGGCGCCGGGGAGCTGTTTTTT.

This clonotype has only a few counts. The genes are TRBV27 and TRBJ2-1, with D unresolved. The V end was cut by 3 bases, the J end by 5 bases, with 11 bases between. This CDR3 is 14 amino acids long. Germline V gene sequence: CDR1 MNHEY, CDR2 SMNVEV (reference sequence). This chain's CDR3 is CASSLGWGNNEQFF. In nucleotides, the CDR3 is TGTGCCAGCAGTTTGGGTTGGGGAAACAATGAGCAGTTCTTC.

This clonotype came up a few times. The chain has TRBV7-3 and TRBJ2-5; 13 bases agree with TRBD2. CDR3 length: 15 residues. CDR1 is SGHTA, CDR2 FQGTGA, per germline. Losses at the gene ends were 4 bases for V and 4 bases for J; bases not matched to a gene: 3. The CDR3 sequence: CASSSTSGRGETQYF. The CDR3 DNA sequence: TGTGCCAGCAGCTCCACTAGCGGGAGGGGAGAGACCCAGTACTTC.

This chain uses TRBV20-1 with TRBJ2-1; no definite D call. Trimming pared 3 bases from V and 2 bases from J, leaving 8 bases between. From germline, CDR1 is DFQATT and CDR2 SNEGSKA (reference sequence). This CDR3 has 13 residues. CDR3 nucleotides: TGCAGTGCTAGGCAGGACCCCTACAATGAGCAGTTCTTC. Its translation is CSARQDPYNEQFF.

This clonotype has only a few counts. V usage is TRBV6-2 or TRBV6-3 and J usage is TRBJ2-7, with D maybe TRBD2 (5 bases). CDR3 size: 15 residues. V was shortened by 0 bases and J by 3 bases, with 12 bases between the two germline ends. Germline CDR1 MNHEY, CDR2 SVGEGT. CDR3 DNA sequence: TGTGCCAGCAGTTACTCTGGGAGCGGATTCTACGAGCAGTACTTC. Its protein product is CASSYSGSGFYEQYF.

V gene TRBV9 combines with J gene TRBJ2-5; 10 bases map to TRBD2. Looked up from germline, CDR1 is SGDLS and CDR2 is YYNGEE. The CDR3 has 15 residues. V was pared by 0 bases and J by 5 bases, with 4 bases of the junction left unmatched. The CDR3 here is CASSVEVAGGETQYF. As DNA, the CDR3 is TGTGCCAGCAGCGTAGAGGTAGCGGGAGGCGAGACCCAGTACTTC.

The chain is built from TRBV10-1 and TRBJ2-7; D possibly corresponds to TRBD2 (5 bases). This CDR3 comprises 14 residues. The V and J ends lost 6 bases and 6 bases respectively, with 18 bases between them. CDR1 and CDR2 from the germline V gene are WNHNN and SYGVQD (reference sequence). CDR3 amino acids: CASRRASHASEQYF. DNA of the CDR3: TGCGCCAGCAGGAGGGCATCCCACGCTAGCGAGCAGTACTTC.

CDR3 nucleotide sequence: TGTGCCAGCAGCTTAACCAATCCGCACGAGCAGTACTTC. The encoded protein is CASSLTNPHEQYF. The genes are TRBV7-9 and TRBJ2-7; D call uncertain. Looked up from germline, CDR1 is SEHNR and CDR2 is FQNEAQ (reference sequence). Trimming left V 2 bases short and J 5 bases short, with 10 bases between. The CDR3 contains 13 residues.

This clonotype has a handful of counts. J is TRBJ1-1 and V is TRBV2; D is unresolved. Deletions cut 4 bases from V and 1 base from J, with 4 bases between. Germline values: CDR1 SNHLY, CDR2 FYNNEI. This CDR3 spans 12 amino acids. CDR3 in DNA: TGTGCCAGCAGTGTAAGGAACACTGAAGCTTTCTTT. Protein product: CASSVRNTEAFF.

The rearrangement joins TRBV7-9 to TRBJ2-1, with D unclear. Germline lookup yields CDR1 SEHNR and CDR2 FQNEAQ (reference sequence). The ends were cut back, 3 bases at V and 0 bases at J, with 12 bases in the middle. The CDR3 spans 16 residues. Here the CDR3 DNA reads TGTGCCAGCAGCTTTCGGCGCCACAGCTCCTACAATGAGCAGTTCTTC. Its protein is CASSFRRHSSYNEQFF.

The V gene is TRBV20-1, the J gene TRBJ2-7; no firm D call. With 7 bases removed from V and 6 bases from J, the gap between germline ends came to 22 bases. The CDR3 is made up of 14 amino acids. Looked up from germline, CDR1 is DFQATT and CDR2 is SNEGSKA (reference sequence). CDR3 DNA: TGCAGTGTCCCGATTGGCGCAATTAGGAGCGAGCAGTACTTC. It is translated as CSVPIGAIRSEQYF.

This clonotype was found a few times. The J gene is TRBJ2-7, the V gene TRBV7-2; 8 nucleotides match TRBD2. Trimming removed 0 bases from V and 3 bases from J; junction bases left unmatched: 1. The CDR3 has 14 amino acids. Germline-derived CDR1 and CDR2 are SGHTA and FQGNSA. The CDR3 bases are TGTGCCAGCAGCTTAGCGACTAGCGACTACGAGCAGTACTTC. It yields the protein CASSLATSDYEQYF.

There are many counts of this clonotype. CDR3 amino acids: CASSRRDIFTDTQYF. The CDR3 DNA reads as TGTGCCAGCAGCCGACGGGACATTTTCACAGATACGCAGTATTTT. The chain carries TRBV5-6 and TRBJ2-3; tentatively, D is TRBD1 (6 bases). V lost 4 bases and J 2 bases, leaving 14 bases between the germline ends. The CDR3 is made up of 15 amino acids. Germline assignment: CDR1 SGHDT and CDR2 YYEEEE. The full variable domain, with the rest looked up from reference TRBV5-6 and TRBJ2-3, is DAGVTQSPTHLIKTRGQQVTLRCSPKSGHDTVSWYQQALGQGPQFIFQYYEEEERQRGNFPDRFSGHQFPNYSSELNVNALLLGDSALYLCASSRRDIFTDTQYFGPGTRLTVL.